One T cell receptor beta chain is described in this entry. Its antigen is as yet unknown. This CDR3 has 14 amino acids. The J segment lost 3 bases and the V segment lost 5 bases, leaving 6 bases of the junction unmatched. Per the germline V gene, CDR1 is SGHNT and CDR2 is YENEEA. PCR primers comprised 60 Vbeta and 13 Jbeta primers. Here immunoSEQ multiplex PCR was the method, and the copy in TCRdb shows in-frame clones only, minus some. The repertoire holds around 120,000 clones, with 75% to 90% as singletons. These data are taken from a study of cytomegalovirus exposure and HLA in healthy donors. Overall study context: Samples from HLA-typed donors yielded about 85 million unique TCRs in an early data release. General observations from the study: An assumption of roughly uniform sequencing depth across donors underlay the presence/absence analyses. Later analysis revealed greater clonal expansion in HLA-associated TCR beta chains than in equally common others.

The sequence came from a man aged 25 to 40 in good health and CMV-seronegative. This chain joins TRBV11-3 and TRBJ2-7; TRBD1 matches at 8 bases. The material sequenced was PBMCs. The CDR3 DNA is TGTGCCAGCAGCAACCGGGGGACAGGCTACGAGCAGTACTTC. Amino acids: CASSNRGTGYEQYF.